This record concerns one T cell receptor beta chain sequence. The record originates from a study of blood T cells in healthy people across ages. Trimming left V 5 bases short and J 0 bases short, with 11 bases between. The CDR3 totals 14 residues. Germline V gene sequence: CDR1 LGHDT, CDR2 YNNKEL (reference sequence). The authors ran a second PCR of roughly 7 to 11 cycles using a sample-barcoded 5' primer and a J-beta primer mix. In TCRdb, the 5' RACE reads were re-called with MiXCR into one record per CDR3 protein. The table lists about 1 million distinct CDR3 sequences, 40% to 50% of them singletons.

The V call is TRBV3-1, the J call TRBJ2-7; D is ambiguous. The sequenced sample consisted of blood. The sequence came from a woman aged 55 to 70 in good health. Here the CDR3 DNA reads TGTGCCAGCAGCGACCGACTTAGCTCCTACGAGCAGTACTTC. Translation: CASSDRLSSYEQYF.